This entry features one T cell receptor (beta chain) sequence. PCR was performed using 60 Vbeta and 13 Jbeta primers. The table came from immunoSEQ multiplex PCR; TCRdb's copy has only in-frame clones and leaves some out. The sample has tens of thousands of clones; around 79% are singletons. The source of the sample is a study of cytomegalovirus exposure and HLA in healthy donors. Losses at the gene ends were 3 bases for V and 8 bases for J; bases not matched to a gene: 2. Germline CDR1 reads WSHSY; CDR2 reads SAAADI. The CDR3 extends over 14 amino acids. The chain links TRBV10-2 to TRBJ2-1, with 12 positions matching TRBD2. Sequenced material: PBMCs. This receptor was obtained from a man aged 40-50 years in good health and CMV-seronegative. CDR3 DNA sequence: TGCGCCAGCAGTGAACTAGCGGGAGGCCATGAGCAGTTCTTC. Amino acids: CASSELAGGHEQFF.